The clone carrying this TCR beta chain was detected only a few times. Its specificity is unknown. The sample originates from a study of T cells in localized non-small cell lung cancer. The study, taken as a whole, reports: The greatest T cell clonality was found in uninvolved adjacent lung (higher than in tumor). Tumor samples were not multi-region, leaving intratumor heterogeneity unexcluded. Longer overall survival associated with higher blood T cell density; shorter survival with higher adjacent-lung clonality. The study detected a median 57 of the top 100 tumor clones in adjacent lung.

CDR1 and CDR2 (germline): MNHEY, SMNVEV (reference sequence). The length of the CDR3 is 14 residues. The V end lost 4 bases, the J end lost 5 bases, and 12 bases lay between the germline ends. Libraries were prepared by immunoSEQ multiplex PCR; TCRdb keeps only in-frame clonotypes and omits some of them. The table shows under 10,000 clones, with 85% to 95% occurring only once. The TCR was taken from a woman between 35 and 75 years old with stage I lung adenocarcinoma. The material was peripheral blood, obtained before any cancer treatment. V gene TRBV27 combines with J gene TRBJ2-1; D possibly uses TRBD1 or TRBD2 (5 bases each). The CDR3 region is CASSSWGRNNEQFF. The DNA for the CDR3 is TGTGCCAGCAGTTCCTGGGGACGTAACAATGAGCAGTTCTTC.